The rows below give T cell receptor beta chains drawn from one sample of a study of PD-1 blockade in classical Hodgkin lymphoma. Clones were read by immunoSEQ multiplex PCR, and TCRdb kept only the in-frame ones, dropping some. Among about 97,000 clones, over 70% were seen once, and the ten largest hold 12%. The specimen comprised peripheral blood mononuclear cells (PBMCs), sampled at baseline. The source is a human donor with classical Hodgkin lymphoma. Both conserved end residues are trimmed from each CDR3. Each record gives: V gene, D gene, CDR3 protein. The D gene is left open where the match is weak.

v_call: TRBV15
d_call: -
cdr3_aa: ATSRADRVGTIY

v_call: TRBV19
d_call: TRBD2
cdr3_aa: ASSLFSGSPNTGELF

v_call: TRBV18
d_call: -
cdr3_aa: ASSPSGVGFDQPQH

v_call: TRBV2
d_call: -
cdr3_aa: ASSTYYEQY

v_call: TRBV6-1
d_call: TRBD1
cdr3_aa: ASSEYGTGGGYT

v_call: TRBV19
d_call: TRBD2
cdr3_aa: ASSIGTSGRTDTQY

v_call: TRBV18
d_call: -
cdr3_aa: ASSPQGSSGNTIY

v_call: TRBV11-2
d_call: TRBD2
cdr3_aa: ASSPRTSGSYEQY

v_call: TRBV27
d_call: TRBD2
cdr3_aa: ASSPGTSAYNEQF

v_call: TRBV2
d_call: -
cdr3_aa: ASSVNTPQETQY

v_call: TRBV10-3
d_call: TRBD1
cdr3_aa: AISGTDNSPLH

v_call: TRBV5-6
d_call: TRBD1
cdr3_aa: ASSLRGGSGELF

v_call: TRBV28
d_call: -
cdr3_aa: ASSLGNSYEQY

v_call: TRBV10-3
d_call: -
cdr3_aa: AIRGNGVYNEQF

v_call: TRBV6-5
d_call: -
cdr3_aa: ASSSAGQFPYEQY

v_call: TRBV5-1
d_call: -
cdr3_aa: ASSPGTQSSYNEQF

v_call: TRBV9
d_call: TRBD2
cdr3_aa: ASSVAAGGPTNEQF

v_call: TRBV14
d_call: TRBD1
cdr3_aa: ASSQVPGQKAGRLRPGELF

v_call: TRBV27
d_call: -
cdr3_aa: ASSLDSRGGEAF

v_call: TRBV19
d_call: -
cdr3_aa: ASTTTVNSYEQY

v_call: TRBV5-1
d_call: TRBD2
cdr3_aa: ASSLTASGSSGELF

v_call: TRBV6-5
d_call: TRBD1
cdr3_aa: ASSNTGAGAGELF

v_call: TRBV14
d_call: -
cdr3_aa: ARNPPLDSGHNEKLF

v_call: TRBV6-6
d_call: -
cdr3_aa: ASSYSYSGTEAF

v_call: TRBV4-2
d_call: -
cdr3_aa: ASSHSGGGHNEQF

v_call: TRBV4-2
d_call: -
cdr3_aa: ASSLQLGGSYNEQF

v_call: TRBV10-3
d_call: -
cdr3_aa: AISESILSEQF

v_call: TRBV5-1
d_call: -
cdr3_aa: ASSLALAVGGETQY

v_call: TRBV5-8
d_call: -
cdr3_aa: ASSLGLANEQF

v_call: TRBV10-3
d_call: -
cdr3_aa: ATGGGQDTEAF

v_call: TRBV19
d_call: TRBD2
cdr3_aa: ASSILWASGTYMSEYNEQF

v_call: TRBV5-1
d_call: -
cdr3_aa: ASRAGRNEAF

v_call: TRBV14
d_call: TRBD2
cdr3_aa: ASSPILAGENGELF

v_call: TRBV5-4
d_call: TRBD2
cdr3_aa: ASSAPTSGSETQY

v_call: TRBV10-3
d_call: -
cdr3_aa: AISESAGGGRQPQH

v_call: TRBV5-1
d_call: -
cdr3_aa: ASSARDSGLTDTQY

v_call: TRBV7-9
d_call: -
cdr3_aa: ASSDWGASEAF

v_call: TRBV7-3
d_call: TRBD2
cdr3_aa: ASSVRPGGLNEQF

v_call: TRBV9
d_call: -
cdr3_aa: ASSNGYEQY

v_call: TRBV7-9
d_call: TRBD1
cdr3_aa: ASSPGTVRYGYT

v_call: TRBV19
d_call: -
cdr3_aa: ASSISSEQF

v_call: TRBV28
d_call: -
cdr3_aa: ASSSPGMAHEQY

v_call: TRBV7-2
d_call: -
cdr3_aa: ASSLTGYQPQH

v_call: TRBV5-4
d_call: TRBD1
cdr3_aa: ASTSRRQGANEQF

v_call: TRBV29-1
d_call: -
cdr3_aa: SVERTRGCWQPQH